Listed below are T cell receptor beta chains from one sample, sequenced in a study of T-cell reconstitution after alpha-beta-depleted transplantation in children. A single record per CDR3 protein comes from TCRdb applying MiXCR to the PCR reads. The sample lists about 58,000 distinct CDR3 sequences, 40% to 45% seen once, with 95% to 98% in the top ten. The source was PBMCs, mostly from graft donor cells, collected 360 days after TCRalphabeta/CD19-depleted stem cell transplant. The receptors originated from a male patient younger than 18 who had a stem cell transplant for acute lymphoblastic leukemia, so the T cells may come from the graft donor. Both conserved end residues are part of each CDR3. A D gene is named only where the DNA matches it firmly. Size is omitted from some rows. Given values are once, few, many or a class for expanded clones.

D: TRBD1
size: NA
J: TRBJ1-1
V: TRBV7-8
CDR3: CASSLTGNAEAFF
DNA: TGTGCCAGCAGCTTGACAGGGAACGCTGAAGCTTTCTTT

D: NA
size: few
J: TRBJ2-2
V: TRBV25-1
CDR3: CASQGIGGWNTGELFF
DNA: TGTGCCAGCCAAGGAATAGGGGGGTGGAACACCGGGGAGCTGTTTTTT

D: TRBD1
size: NA
J: TRBJ2-3
V: TRBV10-3
CDR3: CAISGFGQGSPTDTQYF
DNA: TGTGCCATCAGTGGGTTTGGACAGGGCTCCCCCACAGATACGCAGTATTTT

D: NA
size: few
J: TRBJ2-1
V: TRBV20-1
CDR3: CSARDQEGSYNEQFF
DNA: TGCAGTGCTAGAGATCAGGAGGGTTCCTACAATGAGCAGTTCTTC

D: NA
size: NA
J: TRBJ2-7
V: TRBV5-6
CDR3: CASSSGGQHYERYF
DNA: TGTGCCAGCAGCTCGGGGGGACAGCACTACGAGCGGTACTTC

D: TRBD1
size: few
J: TRBJ2-4
V: TRBV20-1
CDR3: CSASAGQGAKNIQYF
DNA: TGCAGTGCTAGCGCCGGACAGGGGGCCAAAAACATTCAGTACTTC

D: TRBD2
size: few
J: TRBJ2-7
V: TRBV27
CDR3: CASSSGLAGYYEQYF
DNA: TGTGCCAGCAGTTCGGGACTAGCGGGATACTACGAGCAGTACTTC

D: NA
size: NA
J: TRBJ2-7
V: TRBV5-1
CDR3: CASSLDSGEQYF
DNA: TGCGCCAGCAGCTTGGATAGCGGCGAGCAGTACTTC

D: TRBD1
size: NA
J: TRBJ2-3
V: TRBV3-1
CDR3: CASSGDRVSTDTQYF
DNA: TGTGCCAGCAGCGGGGACAGGGTTAGCACAGATACGCAGTATTTT

D: TRBD2
size: NA
J: TRBJ2-1
V: TRBV24-1
CDR3: CATSETSGSFNEQFF
DNA: TGTGCCACCAGTGAAACTAGCGGGAGTTTTAATGAGCAGTTCTTC

D: TRBD1
size: NA
J: TRBJ2-1
V: TRBV20-1
CDR3: CSARSIQGAFYNEQFF
DNA: TGCAGTGCTAGATCAATACAGGGGGCGTTTTACAATGAGCAGTTCTTC

D: NA
size: once
J: TRBJ2-7
V: TRBV7-6
CDR3: CASSLRAGPSYEQYF
DNA: TGTGCCAGCAGCTTAAGGGCGGGCCCCTCCTACGAGCAGTACTTC

D: NA
size: NA
J: TRBJ1-3
V: TRBV5-1
CDR3: CASSLWPGGSGNTIYF
DNA: TGCGCCAGCAGCTTGTGGCCGGGGGGCTCTGGAAACACCATATATTTT

D: TRBD1
size: few
J: TRBJ1-1
V: TRBV12-3/TRBV12-4
CDR3: CASTQRTGQTEAFF
DNA: TGTGCCAGCACCCAGCGGACAGGGCAGACTGAAGCTTTCTTT

D: TRBD1
size: few
J: TRBJ2-1
V: TRBV6-5
CDR3: CASSSGGEGQFF
DNA: TGTGCCAGCAGTTCAGGGGGCGAGGGGCAGTTCTTC

D: NA
size: NA
J: TRBJ2-4
V: TRBV10-3
CDR3: CAISPGEENIQYF
DNA: TGTGCCATCAGCCCAGGGGAAGAAAACATTCAGTACTTC

D: TRBD2
size: few
J: TRBJ2-5
V: TRBV6-5
CDR3: CASSYWRGQETQYF
DNA: TGTGCCAGCAGTTACTGGCGGGGGCAAGAGACCCAGTACTTC

D: TRBD1
size: NA
J: TRBJ1-4
V: TRBV5-1
CDR3: CASSTGGGKEKLFF
DNA: TGCGCCAGCAGTACAGGGGGCGGAAAGGAAAAACTGTTTTTT

D: TRBD1
size: NA
J: TRBJ2-7
V: TRBV20-1
CDR3: CSAPRDRGNSYEQYF
DNA: TGCAGTGCTCCCCGGGACAGGGGGAACTCCTACGAGCAGTACTTC

D: NA
size: few
J: TRBJ2-3
V: TRBV6-1
CDR3: CASSKGLRADTQYF
DNA: TGTGCCAGCAGTAAGGGGTTAAGGGCAGATACGCAGTATTTT

D: NA
size: few
J: TRBJ2-3
V: TRBV6-5
CDR3: CASSYEGNADTQYF
DNA: TGTGCCAGCAGTTACGAAGGGAACGCAGATACGCAGTATTTT

D: TRBD1
size: few
J: TRBJ2-7
V: TRBV27
CDR3: CASSHGTGAFYF
DNA: TGTGCCAGCAGTCATGGGACAGGGGCCTTTTACTTC

D: NA
size: NA
J: TRBJ2-3
V: TRBV12-3/TRBV12-4
CDR3: CASSSPNPDTQYF
DNA: TGTGCCAGCAGTTCCCCCAATCCAGATACGCAGTATTTT

D: NA
size: NA
J: TRBJ1-1
V: TRBV5-1
CDR3: CASTMRGEAFF
DNA: TGCGCCAGCACAATGAGGGGTGAAGCTTTCTTT

D: TRBD2
size: few
J: TRBJ2-1
V: TRBV12-3/TRBV12-4
CDR3: CASSLVSGRHNEQFF
DNA: TGTGCCAGCAGTTTAGTTAGCGGGAGGCACAATGAGCAGTTCTTC

D: NA
size: NA
J: TRBJ2-4
V: TRBV20-1
CDR3: CSARARAGAKNIQYF
DNA: TGCAGTGCTAGAGCCAGGGCGGGCGCCAAAAACATTCAGTACTTC

D: TRBD2
size: NA
J: TRBJ2-1
V: TRBV11-2
CDR3: CASATSEGWGEQFF
DNA: TGTGCCAGCGCGACTAGCGAGGGGTGGGGTGAGCAGTTCTTC

D: TRBD1
size: NA
J: TRBJ1-1
V: TRBV28
CDR3: CASSFIASQGAWENTEAFF
DNA: TGTGCCAGCAGTTTCATCGCCTCACAGGGGGCTTGGGAGAACACTGAAGCTTTCTTT

D: TRBD1
size: few
J: TRBJ1-2
V: TRBV7-2
CDR3: CASSHRQGNYGYTF
DNA: TGTGCCAGCAGCCACCGACAGGGAAACTATGGCTACACCTTC

D: TRBD2
size: NA
J: TRBJ2-1
V: TRBV7-8
CDR3: CASSILGTSGYNEQFF
DNA: TGTGCCAGCAGCATTCTCGGGACTAGCGGGTACAATGAGCAGTTCTTC

D: NA
size: many
J: TRBJ1-1
V: TRBV20-1
CDR3: CSASSRTGAFF
DNA: TGCAGTGCTAGCTCTCGGACGGGAGCTTTCTTT

D: TRBD2
size: few
J: TRBJ2-5
V: TRBV28
CDR3: CASSLAAWGKVQETQYF
DNA: TGTGCCAGCAGTCTAGCGGCCTGGGGGAAGGTTCAAGAGACCCAGTACTTC

D: NA
size: NA
J: TRBJ2-7
V: TRBV13
CDR3: CASSLQAAYEQYF
DNA: TGTGCCAGCAGCTTACAAGCCGCGTACGAGCAGTACTTC

D: NA
size: NA
J: TRBJ2-5
V: TRBV12-3/TRBV12-4
CDR3: CASSDLGTVQETQYF
DNA: TGTGCCAGCAGTGACCTGGGAACCGTACAAGAGACCCAGTACTTC

D: TRBD1
size: few
J: TRBJ1-1
V: TRBV29-1
CDR3: CSVYRGVTEAFF
DNA: TGCAGCGTATACAGGGGAGTCACTGAAGCTTTCTTT

D: NA
size: NA
J: TRBJ2-1
V: TRBV20-1
CDR3: CSARVDSRVVRGNEQFF
DNA: TGCAGTGCTAGGGTCGATTCTAGGGTCGTTAGGGGGAATGAGCAGTTCTTC

D: NA
size: NA
J: TRBJ2-5
V: TRBV7-9
CDR3: CASSLGGFETQYF
DNA: TGTGCCAGCAGCTTAGGCGGTTTCGAGACCCAGTACTTC

D: TRBD2
size: NA
J: TRBJ2-3
V: TRBV29-1
CDR3: CSVGGLADLTDTQYF
DNA: TGCAGCGTTGGGGGACTAGCGGACCTCACAGATACGCAGTATTTT

D: NA
size: few
J: TRBJ2-3
V: TRBV12-3/TRBV12-4
CDR3: CASSQRRHTDTQYF
DNA: TGTGCCAGCAGTCAAAGAAGACACACAGATACGCAGTATTTT

D: NA
size: few
J: TRBJ2-1
V: TRBV4-1
CDR3: CASSQKREQVYNEQFF
DNA: TGCGCCAGCAGCCAAAAAAGGGAGCAAGTGTACAATGAGCAGTTCTTC

D: NA
size: NA
J: TRBJ1-4
V: TRBV20-1
CDR3: CSARGRGEKLFF
DNA: TGCAGTGCTAGAGGCCGGGGTGAAAAACTGTTTTTT

D: NA
size: NA
J: TRBJ2-7
V: TRBV6-2/TRBV6-3
CDR3: CASSPRGLTDEQYF
DNA: TGTGCCAGCAGTCCTCGGGGTCTCACCGACGAGCAGTACTTC

D: NA
size: NA
J: TRBJ1-3
V: TRBV12-3/TRBV12-4
CDR3: CASSAVGSGNTIYF
DNA: TGTGCCAGCAGTGCCGTGGGCTCTGGAAACACCATATATTTT

D: NA
size: NA
J: TRBJ1-1
V: TRBV5-1
CDR3: CASSLGGLNVEAFF
DNA: TGCGCCAGCAGCTTGGGAGGACTGAACGTTGAAGCTTTCTTT

D: TRBD1
size: few
J: TRBJ2-7
V: TRBV10-3
CDR3: CAIMGQGASYEQYF
DNA: TGTGCCATCATGGGGCAGGGGGCTTCCTACGAGCAGTACTTC

D: TRBD1
size: few
J: TRBJ1-5
V: TRBV12-3/TRBV12-4
CDR3: CASSLGTGPNQPQHF
DNA: TGTGCCAGCAGTTTAGGGACAGGGCCCAATCAGCCCCAGCATTTT

D: TRBD1
size: NA
J: TRBJ1-5
V: TRBV27
CDR3: CASSMAGGRSNQPQHF
DNA: TGTGCCAGCAGCATGGCAGGGGGCCGTAGCAATCAGCCCCAGCATTTT

D: TRBD2
size: NA
J: TRBJ2-7
V: TRBV27
CDR3: CASSPPMAGVGEQYF
DNA: TGTGCCAGCAGTCCCCCAATGGCGGGAGTCGGCGAGCAGTACTTC

D: NA
size: NA
J: TRBJ2-3
V: TRBV27
CDR3: CASSFGVRSTDTQYF
DNA: TGTGCCAGCAGTTTCGGGGTTCGGAGCACAGATACGCAGTATTTT